The clone carrying this T cell receptor beta chain was found many times. Its specificity is not known. One entry per CDR3 protein, called by TCRdb with MiXCR from the 5' RACE reads. This table has around 490,000 distinct CDR3 sequences, over 4% appearing once. This record comes from a study of CD8 T cells in ankylosing spondylitis. General observations from the study: One TCR beta motif, made up of eight highly homologous variants, appeared characteristic of ankylosing spondylitis blood.

Material for sequencing was blood, either unsorted or a sorted T cell fraction (not recorded which). This sequence originates from a male donor with ankylosing spondylitis.

CDR3 loop: CAISESRNEQFF. The DNA for the CDR3 is TGTGCCATCAGTGAGTCGAGAAATGAGCAGTTCTTC. This rearrangement joins TRBV10-3 to TRBJ2-1; unclear D gene. CDR1 and CDR2 from the germline V gene are ENHRY and SYGVKD. The CDR3 runs 12 residues. V lost 0 bases to trimming and J lost 7 bases, with 4 bases between them.